A single sample gave rise to the 5 T cell receptor beta chains below, sequenced in a study of blood T cell repertoires in COVID-19. Measured with immunoSEQ multiplex PCR; TCRdb has only the in-frame clones, and not every one. The table lists around 270,000 clones, about 86% of them singletons. The material sequenced was peripheral blood. These TCRs come from a person aged 70 to 85 with COVID-19, enrolled during active disease.

This chain joins TRBV7-3 and TRBJ2-5, with a possible D match to TRBD1 (5 bases). This CDR3 has 13 amino acids. Per the germline V gene, CDR1 is SGHTA and CDR2 is FQGTGA. Trimming removed 5 bases from V and 1 base from J, with 8 bases in between. The CDR3, as DNA: TGTGCCAGCAGCAGGGGAAGCCAAGAGACCCAGTACTTC. This sequence encodes CASSRGSQETQYF.

This clone was seen a handful of times. V is TRBV27 and J is TRBJ2-1; perhaps TRBD1 as D (6 bases). V was trimmed by 8 bases and J by 2 bases, leaving 13 bases between them. CDR1 is MNHEY, CDR2 SMNVEV, per germline (reference sequence). This CDR3 is 14 amino acids long. The CDR3 loop is CASSRDTAYNEQFF. In DNA form, the CDR3 reads TGTGCCAGCTCCCGGGACACCGCCTACAATGAGCAGTTCTTC.

This clone appeared a single time. CDR3 protein: CASQQGVGNEQFF. In DNA form, the CDR3 reads TGTGCCAGCCAACAGGGAGTAGGGAATGAGCAGTTCTTC. This sequence joins TRBV6-5 and TRBJ2-1; TRBD1 is a possible D gene (6 bases). V was pared by 8 bases and J by 7 bases, with 15 bases between. This CDR3 has 13 amino acids. Looked up from germline, CDR1 is MNHEY and CDR2 is SVGAGI.

The chain is built from TRBV10-3 and TRBJ1-2; D may be TRBD1 (5 bases). V lost 7 bases and J lost 7, with 13 bases in between. In germline, CDR1 is ENHRY, CDR2 SYGVKD. CDR3 length: 12 residues. DNA for the CDR3: TGTGCCATCACGCAGGGTCAAGGTGGCTACACCTTC. Its translation: CAITQGQGGYTF.

The sample holds a few counts of this clone. V gene TRBV4-3 combines with J gene TRBJ2-3, with D perhaps TRBD2 (6 bases). Germline CDR1 LGHNA, CDR2 YSLEER. V was trimmed by 0 bases and J by 2 bases, leaving 12 bases between them. The CDR3 spans 16 residues. The CDR3 DNA sequence: TGCGCCAGCAGCCAAGATCTTGCGGGGTCCACAGATACGCAGTATTTT. Protein product: CASSQDLAGSTDTQYF.